A few counts support the clone carrying this TCR beta chain. The antigen is undetermined. Using its own MiXCR run on the PCR reads, TCRdb lists one record per CDR3 protein. The sample includes about 630,000 distinct CDR3 sequences, over 25% of them seen just once. This sample was included in a study of molecular identifiers for immune sequencing clone quantification. Across the whole study: Replicate runs used RNA from roughly 21,000 or 96,000 naive CD8 cells, which was split five ways into aliquots, and four of those aliquots were then sequenced.

Study-level results: Reports indicate spiked Jurkat TCR RNA from one cell could be found among around 970,000 naive cells. For effector cells, clones above 20 RNA copies held over 98% of molecules; for naive cells, under 1%.

The TCR comes from a human donor in good health. Some libraries in this study had Jurkat cell RNA spiked in. Sequencing used naive CD8+ T cells from blood, with Jurkat cell RNA spiked in. Noted subset: FACS-sorted CD8+CD4-CCR7+CD45RA+ naive T cells.

The CDR3 is CASSQGTQETQYF. For the CDR3, the DNA is TGCGCCAGCAGTCAGGGTACCCAAGAGACCCAGTACTTC. This chain connects TRBV4-3 to TRBJ2-5, with TRBD1 as a possible D gene (5 bases). Germline CDR1 reads LGHNA; CDR2 reads YSLEER. V gave up 6 bases and J gave up 1 base, with 9 bases separating them. The CDR3 consists of 13 residues.